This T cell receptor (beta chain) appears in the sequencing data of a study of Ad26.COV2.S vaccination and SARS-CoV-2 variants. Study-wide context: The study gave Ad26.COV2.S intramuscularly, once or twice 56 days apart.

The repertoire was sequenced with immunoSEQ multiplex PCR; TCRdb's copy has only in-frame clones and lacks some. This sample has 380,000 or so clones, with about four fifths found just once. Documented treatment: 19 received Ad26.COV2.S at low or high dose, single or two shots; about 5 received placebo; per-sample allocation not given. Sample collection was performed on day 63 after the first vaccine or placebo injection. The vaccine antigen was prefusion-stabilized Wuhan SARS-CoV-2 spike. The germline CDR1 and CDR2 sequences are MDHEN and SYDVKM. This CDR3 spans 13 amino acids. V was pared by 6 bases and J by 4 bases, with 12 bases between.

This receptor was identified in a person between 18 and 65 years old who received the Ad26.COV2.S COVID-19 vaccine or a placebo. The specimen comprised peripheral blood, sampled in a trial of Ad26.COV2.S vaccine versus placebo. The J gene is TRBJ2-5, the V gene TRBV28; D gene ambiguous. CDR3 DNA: TGTGCCAGCAGCCACAAGGCCGGAGAGACCCAGTACTTC. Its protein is CASSHKAGETQYF. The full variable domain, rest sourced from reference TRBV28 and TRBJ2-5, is DVKVTQSSRYLVKRTGEKVFLECVQDMDHENMFWYRQDPGLGLRLIYFSYDVKMKEKGDIPEGYSVSREKKERFSLILESASTNQTSMYLCASSHKAGETQYFGPGTRLLVL.